Presented here are 22 T cell receptor beta chains from one specimen sequenced in a study of spatial heterogeneity in lung cancer. Study-wide results and caveats: Tumors with more nonsynonymous mutations had more expanded intratumoral alpha and beta TCRs.

Via MiXCR, TCRdb re-called the 5' RACE reads, giving one row per CDR3 protein. The repertoire holds 15,000 to 20,000 distinct CDR3 sequences, under 7% seen once, with around 3.6% in the top ten. Their specific antigens are unknown. Time point noted: sample taken at primary tumor resection. The source was lung tumor tissue, collected at surgery. These receptors came from a female donor with early-stage non-small cell lung cancer.

This clonotype appeared a few times. The chain uses TRBV4-3 and TRBJ2-5; TRBD1 matches at 10 bases. V shed 3 bases and J 5 bases; nucleotides not matched to a gene: 6. The germline V gene has CDR1 LGHNA and CDR2 YSLEER. The CDR3 runs to 15 residues. Here the CDR3 reads CASSQSRDRGETQYF. CDR3 nucleotides: TGCGCCAGCAGCCAGTCCCGGGACAGGGGTGAGACCCAGTACTTC.

This clonotype was counted many times. The V gene is TRBV5-1, the J gene TRBJ1-1, with D possibly being TRBD1 (5 bases). V was pared by 0 bases and J by 3 bases, with 12 bases between. The germline V gene encodes CDR1 SGHRS and CDR2 YFSETQ. This CDR3 has 15 amino acids. The CDR3 DNA follows: TGCGCCAGCAGCTTGGTCCAGGGAATGGACACTGAAGCTTTCTTT. This gives the protein CASSLVQGMDTEAFF.

This clonotype is judged medium-sized. J is TRBJ2-5 and V is TRBV10-2, with a weak D call TRBD1 (5 bases). Germline CDR1 is WSHSY and CDR2 is SAAADI. V lost 6 bases, J lost 4 bases, and 15 bases lay in between. The CDR3 consists of 14 residues. DNA for the CDR3: TGCGCCAGCAGAGTTAGCTTAGGGGTAGAGACCCAGTACTTC. Residues: CASRVSLGVETQYF.

This clonotype appeared many times. The chain carries TRBV28 and TRBJ2-1; D unresolved. Per the germline V gene, CDR1 is MDHEN and CDR2 is SYDVKM. This CDR3 has 16 residues. Trimming cost V 4 bases and J 2 bases, with 15 bases left between them. The DNA of the CDR3 is TGTGCCAGCAGTTCACTCGATCCCCAAGCCTACAATGAGCAGTTCTTC. Residues: CASSSLDPQAYNEQFF.

There are many counts of this clonotype. The V call is TRBV20-1, the J call TRBJ2-7; maybe TRBD1 (6 bases). This CDR3 has 14 residues. Trimming removed 6 bases at V and 0 bases at J, with 15 bases between. Per germline, CDR1 DFQATT and CDR2 SNEGSKA (reference sequence). The CDR3 loop reads CSANRQGSSYEQYF. The DNA for the CDR3 is TGCAGTGCAAATAGGCAGGGGAGCTCCTACGAGCAGTACTTC.

The chain uses TRBV20-1 and TRBJ2-1, with TRBD2 matching over 9 bases. Germline loops: CDR1 DFQATT, CDR2 SNEGSKA (reference sequence). Germline trimming cut 6 bases from V and 6 bases from J; bases unmatched to any gene: 9. The CDR3 is 14 residues long. The CDR3 sequence: CSALRSGRFNEQFF. For the CDR3, the DNA is TGCAGTGCCCTTCGGAGCGGGAGGTTCAATGAGCAGTTCTTC.

The J gene is TRBJ2-6, the V gene TRBV6-2 or TRBV6-3; D may be TRBD2 (6 bases). In germline, CDR1 is MNHEY, CDR2 SVGEGT. V was clipped by 0 bases and J by 0 bases, with 9 bases between them. This CDR3 comprises 17 residues. The CDR3 sequence: CASSYSTAGSGANVLTF. In nucleotides, the CDR3 is TGTGCCAGCAGTTACTCCACAGCGGGCTCTGGGGCCAACGTCCTGACTTTC.

This clonotype has at least ten counts. The rearrangement uses TRBV7-2 and TRBJ1-5, with D maybe TRBD1 (5 bases). Trimming shortened V by 5 bases and J by 4 bases, and 9 bases separated the two germline ends. Germline V gene sequence: CDR1 SGHTA, CDR2 FQGNSA. There are 13 residues in the CDR3. CDR3 protein: CASSRGPNQPQHF. CDR3 coding DNA: TGTGCCAGCAGCCGGGGACCGAATCAGCCCCAGCATTTT.

This clonotype has only a few counts. V usage is TRBV19 and J usage is TRBJ1-5; D uncertain. Trimming took 9 bases from V and 7 from J, leaving 22 bases between them. Germline V lookup: CDR1 LNHDA, CDR2 SQIVND (reference sequence). The CDR3 totals 15 residues. The CDR3 DNA is TGTGCCAGCATTACGGATGGGCGCAGCGACCAGCCCCAGCATTTT. This gives the protein CASITDGRSDQPQHF.

This clonotype has ten or more counts. The rearrangement uses TRBV20-1 and TRBJ2-7; TRBD1 agrees at 8 bases. Germline trimming cut 6 bases from V and 1 base from J; bases unmatched to any gene: 11. This CDR3 comprises 15 residues. The germline V gene encodes CDR1 DFQATT and CDR2 SNEGSKA (reference sequence). CDR3 coding DNA: TGCAGTGCGCAGATTTTTGGACAGGGATCCTACGAGCAGTACTTC. It is translated as CSAQIFGQGSYEQYF.

This clonotype was recorded many times. The gene calls are TRBV20-1 and TRBJ1-2; no firm D call. With 5 bases removed from V and 2 bases from J, the gap between germline ends came to 12 bases. This CDR3 is built from 13 residues. Per germline, CDR1 DFQATT and CDR2 SNEGSKA (reference sequence). For the CDR3, the DNA is TGCAGTGCTTTCGAGACGGTAAACTATGGCTACACCTTC. It encodes CSAFETVNYGYTF.

This clonotype was recorded many times. The chain links TRBV6-6 to TRBJ1-4, with 9 bases identical to TRBD1. Trimming removed 8 bases from V and 4 bases from J; junction bases left unmatched: 8. The CDR3 loop spans 15 amino acids. Germline CDR1 reads MNHNY; CDR2 reads SVGAGI (reference sequence). CDR3 residues: CASRPGDRVNEKLFF. The CDR3 nucleotides read TGTGCCAGCCGCCCTGGGGACAGGGTTAATGAAAAACTGTTTTTT.

This clonotype came up many times. This sequence joins TRBV9 and TRBJ2-1; TRBD1 matches at 7 bases. CDR1 and CDR2 from the germline V gene are SGDLS and YYNGEE. The CDR3 is made up of 14 amino acids. V gave up 4 bases and J gave up 3 bases; unmatched junction bases: 4. This CDR3 is CASSPQGNYNEQFF. The CDR3 region has the DNA TGTGCCAGCAGCCCACAGGGGAACTACAATGAGCAGTTCTTC.

Relative to its sample, this clonotype is medium-sized. The rearrangement joins TRBV5-1 to TRBJ2-1, with 7 bases identical to TRBD2. CDR1 is SGHRS and CDR2 is YFSETQ in the germline V gene. The CDR3 consists of 17 residues. J lost 7 bases, V lost 3 bases, and 16 bases had no gene match. In DNA, the CDR3 is TGCGCCAGCAGCTCAGACCCTAGCGGTCCTAGAGGGAATGAGCAGTTCTTC. Amino acid sequence: CASSSDPSGPRGNEQFF.

This clonotype occurred many times. This chain uses TRBV5-1 with TRBJ1-1, with TRBD1 as a possible D gene (5 bases). This CDR3 has 16 amino acids. Per the germline V gene, CDR1 is SGHRS and CDR2 is YFSETQ. V was shortened by 4 bases and J by 2 bases, with 18 bases between the two germline ends. The CDR3 loop is CASSGATLSLNTEAFF. The CDR3 coding sequence is TGCGCCAGCAGCGGGGCGACTCTTTCGTTAAACACTGAAGCTTTCTTT.

In its sample, this clonotype was seen many times. This chain uses TRBV7-2 with TRBJ2-1, with D maybe TRBD2 (6 bases). V was shortened by 5 bases and J by 11 bases, with 19 bases between the two germline ends. This CDR3 region has 14 residues. Germline assignment: CDR1 SGHTA and CDR2 FQGNSA. CDR3 DNA sequence: TGTGCCAGCAGCGACGTTATGGGGGGTATGAAGCAGTTCTTC. It encodes CASSDVMGGMKQFF.

This clonotype was counted many times. The CDR3 DNA is TGTGCCAGCAGCTTAGTGGGGGGGGCCCACTCTGGGGCCAACGTCCTGACTTTC. Amino acid sequence: CASSLVGGAHSGANVLTF. J is TRBJ2-6 and V is TRBV7-2, with D possibly being TRBD2 (7 bases). This CDR3 region has 18 residues. Looked up from germline, CDR1 is SGHTA and CDR2 is FQGNSA. V lost 1 base to trimming and J lost 0 bases, with 13 bases between them.

The table lists this clonotype with many counts. The J gene is TRBJ1-1, the V gene TRBV14; D gene uncertain. This CDR3 comprises 13 residues. Between the trimmed V and J ends, which lost 4 bases and 6 bases, there was a span of 12 bases. The germline CDR1 and CDR2 sequences are SGHDN and FVKESK. The CDR3 DNA reads as TGTGCCAGCAGCCCTACATGGACGGCTGAAGCTTTCTTT. It yields the protein CASSPTWTAEAFF.

Sample share makes this clonotype medium-sized. The chain combines TRBV4-3 with TRBJ1-3; TRBD1 is a possible D gene (6 bases). The CDR3 totals 15 residues. Between the trimmed V and J ends, which lost 3 bases and 4 bases, there was a span of 13 bases. Germline V gene lookup returns CDR1 LGHNA and CDR2 YSLEER. CDR3 sequence (DNA): TGCGCCAGCAGCCAGAGGGGGGCGGACGGAAACACCATATATTTT. The encoded protein is CASSQRGADGNTIYF.

In this sample, this clonotype turned up many times. The V and J genes are TRBV30 and TRBJ1-1; D perhaps matches TRBD1 (5 bases). Germline lookup yields CDR1 GTSNPN and CDR2 SVGIG (reference sequence). The germline V and J ends were trimmed by 4 bases and 2 bases, with 14 bases remaining between them. CDR3 length equals 14 residues. CDR3 loop: CAWNQGDGNTEAFF. The CDR3 region has the DNA TGTGCCTGGAACCAAGGGGACGGAAACACTGAAGCTTTCTTT.

This clonotype was detected ten times or more. The chain uses TRBV6-6 and TRBJ2-2; TRBD1 matches at 7 bases. V lost 6 bases to trimming and J lost 4 bases; unmatched junction nucleotides: 14. The germline gives CDR1 MNHNY, CDR2 SVGAGI (reference sequence). The CDR3 contains 17 residues. CDR3 residues: CASSPPTGNLGTGELFF. The CDR3 DNA reads as TGTGCCAGCAGCCCCCCGACAGGGAACTTAGGCACCGGGGAGCTGTTTTTT.

The chain couples TRBV20-1 to TRBJ2-3, with 10 bases matching TRBD2. V was pared by 3 bases and J by 2 bases, with 2 bases of the junction left unmatched. Germline-derived CDR1 and CDR2 are DFQATT and SNEGSKA (reference sequence). CDR3 length: 14 residues. Here the CDR3 reads CSARGLAYTDTQYF. The CDR3 DNA reads as TGCAGTGCTAGGGGACTAGCGTACACAGATACGCAGTATTTT.